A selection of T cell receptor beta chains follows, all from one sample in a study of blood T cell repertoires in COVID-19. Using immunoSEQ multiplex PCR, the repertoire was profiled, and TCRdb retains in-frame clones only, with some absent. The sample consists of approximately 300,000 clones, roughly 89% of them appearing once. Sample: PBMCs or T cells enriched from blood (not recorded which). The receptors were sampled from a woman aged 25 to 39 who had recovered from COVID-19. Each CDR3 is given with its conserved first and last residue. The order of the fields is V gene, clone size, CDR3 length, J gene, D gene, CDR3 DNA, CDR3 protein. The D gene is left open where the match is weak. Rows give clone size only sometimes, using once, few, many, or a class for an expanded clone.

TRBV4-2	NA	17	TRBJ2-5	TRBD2	TGTGCCAGCAGCCACAAGGGGCGGGAGGTACAGCAAGAGACCCAGTACTTC	CASSHKGREVQQETQYF
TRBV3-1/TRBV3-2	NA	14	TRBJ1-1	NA	TGTGCCAGCAGCCAAGCTTTTAGGAACACTGAAGCTTTCTTT	CASSQAFRNTEAFF
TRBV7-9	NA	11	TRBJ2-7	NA	TGTGCCAGCAGCCACAGTACCGAGCAGTACTTC	CASSHSTEQYF
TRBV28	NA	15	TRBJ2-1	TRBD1	TGTGCCAGCAGTCCCCCCGGGACAGGGTCTAATGAGCAGTTCTTC	CASSPPGTGSNEQFF
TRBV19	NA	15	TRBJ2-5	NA	TGTGCCAGTAGTATAAACCTCCGAGCCCGGGAGACCCAGTACTTC	CASSINLRARETQYF
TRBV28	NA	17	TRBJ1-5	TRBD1	TGTGCCAGCCCACCCTCTAGGGGGACAGGGAACAATCAGCCCCAGCATTTT	CASPPSRGTGNNQPQHF
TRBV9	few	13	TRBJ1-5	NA	TGTGCCAGCAGCGATACGAGCGGGGGCGTTTTGCATTTT	CASSDTSGGVLHF
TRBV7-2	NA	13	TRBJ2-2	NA	TGTGCCAGCAGTTTTCTATACACCGGGGAGCTGTTTTTT	CASSFLYTGELFF
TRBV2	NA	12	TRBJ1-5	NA	TGTGCCAGCAGTCGGGGCAATCAGCCCCAGCATTTT	CASSRGNQPQHF
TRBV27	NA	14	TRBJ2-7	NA	TGTGCCAGCAGTTTATCGGCTGGCTCCTACGAGCAGTACTTC	CASSLSAGSYEQYF
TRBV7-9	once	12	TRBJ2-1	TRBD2	TGTGCCAGCAGCTTAGAAGCGGGAGTTCAGTTCTTC	CASSLEAGVQFF
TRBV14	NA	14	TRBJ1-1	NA	TGTGCCAGCAGACGGGGTATGGGCAGTGGTGAAGCTTTCTTT	CASRRGMGSGEAFF
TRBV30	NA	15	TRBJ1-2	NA	TGTGCCTGGAGTGCCTTTATTGGAGGAAACTATGGCTACACCTTC	CAWSAFIGGNYGYTF
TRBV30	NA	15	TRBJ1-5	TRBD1	TGTGCCTGGACCCTCGGACAGGGGGGAGATCAGCCCCAGCATTTT	CAWTLGQGGDQPQHF
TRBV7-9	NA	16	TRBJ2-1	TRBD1	TGTGCCAGCAAAACCTCGACAGGGGGCCCTTACAATGAGCAGTTCTTC	CASKTSTGGPYNEQFF
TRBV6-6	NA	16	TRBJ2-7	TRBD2	TGTGCCAGCACCTCGGTACGACTAGCGGACTCCTACGAGCAGTACTTC	CASTSVRLADSYEQYF
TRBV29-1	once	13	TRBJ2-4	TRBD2	TGCAGCGGGGGTACGGGACTAGAAAACATTCAGTACTTC	CSGGTGLENIQYF
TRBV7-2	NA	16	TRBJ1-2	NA	TGTGCCAGCAGCTTAGATCCAGCCTCGAGGTTCTATGGCTACACCTTC	CASSLDPASRFYGYTF
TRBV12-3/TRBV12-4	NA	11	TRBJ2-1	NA	TGTGCCAGCATAAGAGAGAATGAGCAGTTCTTC	CASIRENEQFF
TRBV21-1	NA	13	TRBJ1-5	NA	TGTGCCAGCAGCAGGGCAGCTAATCAGCCCCAGCATTTT	CASSRAANQPQHF
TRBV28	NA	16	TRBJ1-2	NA	TGTGCCAGCAGTATGTCAGGGATCCTTCCCGACTATGGCTACACCTTC	CASSMSGILPDYGYTF
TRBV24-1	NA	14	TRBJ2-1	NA	TGTGCCACCAGTGACTCGGGACTCCCGACCTTTCAGATCTTC	CATSDSGLPTFQIF
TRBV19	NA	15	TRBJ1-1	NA	TGTGCCAGTAGCCCCGCAATGGGAGGGAACACTGAAGCTTTCTTT	CASSPAMGGNTEAFF
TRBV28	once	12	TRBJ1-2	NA	TGTGCCAGCAGTTTACGGGTCTATGGCTACACCTTC	CASSLRVYGYTF
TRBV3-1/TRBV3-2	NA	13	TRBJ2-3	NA	TGTGCCAGCAGCCAAGCTGAGACAGATACGCAGTATTTT	CASSQAETDTQYF
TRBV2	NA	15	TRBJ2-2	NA	TGTGCCAGCAGTGAGAAGGGGGTGAGCACCGGGGAGCTGTTTTTT	CASSEKGVSTGELFF
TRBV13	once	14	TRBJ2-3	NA	TGTGCCAGCAGCCCCCTAGGAAGCACAGATACGCAGTATTTT	CASSPLGSTDTQYF
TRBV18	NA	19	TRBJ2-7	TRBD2	TGTGCCAGCTCACCAACCCAACACTATGTAGCGGGGGACTCCTACGAGCAGTACTTC	CASSPTQHYVAGDSYEQYF
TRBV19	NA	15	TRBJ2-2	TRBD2	TGTGCCAGTAGCCGGGACTACTCCCTCACCGGGGAGCTGTTTTTT	CASSRDYSLTGELFF
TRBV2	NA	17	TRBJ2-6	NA	TGTGCCAGCAGTGTGGTCCTTGAGGGGGCTGGGGCCAACGTCCTGACTTTC	CASSVVLEGAGANVLTF
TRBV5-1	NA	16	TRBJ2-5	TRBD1	TGCGCCAGCAGCATTGGGACAGGGGAAGACGGGGAGACCCAGTACTTC	CASSIGTGEDGETQYF
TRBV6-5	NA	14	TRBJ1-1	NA	TGTGCCAGCTGCTCCTACAGGGAAATCACTGAAGCTTTCTTT	CASCSYREITEAFF
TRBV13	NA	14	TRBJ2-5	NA	TGTGCCAGCAGCTCGGGGGAGGAGATCGGGACCCAGTACTTC	CASSSGEEIGTQYF
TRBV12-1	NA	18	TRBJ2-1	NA	TGTGCCAGCAGCCCTATCCCTCAGACTAGCGGGAGGTCCCCTGAGCAGTTCTTC	CASSPIPQTSGRSPEQFF
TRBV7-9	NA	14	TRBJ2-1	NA	TGTGCCAGCAGCTTTAGGACACGGTACAATGAGCAGTTCTTC	CASSFRTRYNEQFF